This T cell receptor (beta chain) was recorded in a study of blood T cell repertoires in COVID-19. Whole-study context: The United States, Italy and Spain were the sources of the acute and convalescent COVID-19 samples. Sources were T cells, B-cell-depleted T cells, or PBMCs; the material itself was cDNA or gDNA.

This CDR3 has 14 amino acids. V shed 2 bases, J shed 4 bases, and the junction held 4 bases outside the gene matches. CDR1 is GTSNPN, CDR2 SVGIG, per germline (reference sequence). Per the authors' pipeline: Amplification of reference gene primers provided the estimated nucleated cell counts. Sequencing used immunoSEQ multiplex PCR; TCRdb keeps in-frame clones, though not all of them. V, J and clone size are those of that table, while D and trimming were read from the DNA. The data hold fewer than 300,000 clones, with almost 85% observed a single time. The gene calls are TRBV30 and TRBJ1-4; 7 nucleotides align to TRBD1. The TCR sequence derives from a man aged 45-60 years with active or convalescent COVID-19. Sequencing was carried out using peripheral blood. CDR3 in amino acids: CAWSTGAVNEKLFF. The CDR3 nucleotides are TGTGCCTGGAGTACAGGGGCCGTTAATGAAAAACTGTTTTTT.